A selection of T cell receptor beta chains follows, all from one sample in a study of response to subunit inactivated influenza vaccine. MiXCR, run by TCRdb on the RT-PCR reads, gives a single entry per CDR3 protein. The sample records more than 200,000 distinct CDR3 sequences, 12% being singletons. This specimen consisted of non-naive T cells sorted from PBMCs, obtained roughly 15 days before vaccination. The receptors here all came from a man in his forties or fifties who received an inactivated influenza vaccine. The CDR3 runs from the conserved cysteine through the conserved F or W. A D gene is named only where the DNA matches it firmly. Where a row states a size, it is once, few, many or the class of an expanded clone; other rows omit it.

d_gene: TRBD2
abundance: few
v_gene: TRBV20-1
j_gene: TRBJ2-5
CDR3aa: CSANLAGAPETQYF
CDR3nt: TGCAGTGCTAATTTAGCGGGGGCCCCAGAGACCCAGTACTTC

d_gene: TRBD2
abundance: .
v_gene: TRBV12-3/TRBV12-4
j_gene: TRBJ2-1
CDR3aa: CASSTSGSRFNEQFF
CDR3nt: TGTGCCAGCAGTACTAGCGGGAGCCGATTCAATGAGCAGTTCTTC

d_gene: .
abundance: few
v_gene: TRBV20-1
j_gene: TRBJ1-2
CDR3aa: CSARVPHLYGYTF
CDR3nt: TGCAGTGCTAGAGTCCCCCACCTCTATGGCTACACCTTC

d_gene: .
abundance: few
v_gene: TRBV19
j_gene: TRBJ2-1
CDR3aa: CASRNLRSSYNEQFF
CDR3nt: TGTGCCAGTCGAAATCTCCGGAGCTCCTACAATGAGCAGTTCTTC

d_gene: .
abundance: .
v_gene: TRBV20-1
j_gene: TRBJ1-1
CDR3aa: CSARGGGRVMNTEAFF
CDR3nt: TGCAGTGCTAGGGGGGGCGGCAGGGTCATGAACACTGAAGCTTTCTTT

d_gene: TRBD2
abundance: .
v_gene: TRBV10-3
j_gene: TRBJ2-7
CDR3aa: CAISDSGGSGYEQYF
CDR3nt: TGTGCCATCAGTGATTCGGGGGGTTCCGGTTACGAGCAGTACTTC

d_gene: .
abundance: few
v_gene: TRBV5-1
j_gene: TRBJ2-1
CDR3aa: CASSFVTSYNEQFF
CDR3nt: TGCGCCAGCAGCTTCGTTACTTCCTACAATGAGCAGTTCTTC

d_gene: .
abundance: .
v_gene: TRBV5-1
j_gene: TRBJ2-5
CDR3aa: CASSLAIRDGETQYF
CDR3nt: TGCGCCAGCAGCTTGGCCATCAGGGACGGAGAGACCCAGTACTTC

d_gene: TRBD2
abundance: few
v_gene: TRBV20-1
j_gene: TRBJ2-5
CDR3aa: CSVVGTSDQETQYF
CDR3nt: TGCAGTGTAGTCGGGACTAGCGATCAAGAGACCCAGTACTTC

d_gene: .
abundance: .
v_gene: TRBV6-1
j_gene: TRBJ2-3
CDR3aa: CASLYDTQYF
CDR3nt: TGTGCCAGCCTTTATGATACGCAGTATTTT

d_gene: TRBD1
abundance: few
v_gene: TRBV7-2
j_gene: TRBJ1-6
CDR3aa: CASSPDRGIDSPLHF
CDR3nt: TGTGCCAGCAGCCCGGACAGGGGGATAGACTCACCCCTCCACTTT

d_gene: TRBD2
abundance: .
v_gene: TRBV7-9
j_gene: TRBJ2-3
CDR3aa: CAAALGGSQYTDTQYF
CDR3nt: TGTGCCGCCGCCCTTGGCGGGAGTCAGTATACAGATACGCAGTATTTT

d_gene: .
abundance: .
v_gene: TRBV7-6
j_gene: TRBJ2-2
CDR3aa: CASSPLQATGGELFF
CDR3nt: TGTGCCAGCAGCCCCCTACAGGCGACCGGCGGGGAGCTGTTTTTT

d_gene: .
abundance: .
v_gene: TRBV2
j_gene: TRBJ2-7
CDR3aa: CATKILGRSEQYF
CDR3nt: TGTGCCACCAAGATTCTGGGTCGAAGCGAGCAGTACTTC

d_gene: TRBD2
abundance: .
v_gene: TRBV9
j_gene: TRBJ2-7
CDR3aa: CASSVGTSISYEQYF
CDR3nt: TGTGCCAGCAGCGTAGGGACTAGCATTTCTTACGAGCAGTACTTC

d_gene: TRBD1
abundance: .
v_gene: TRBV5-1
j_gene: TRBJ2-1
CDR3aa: CASSLQQGVGNEQFF
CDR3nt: TGCGCCAGCAGCTTGCAACAGGGGGTCGGAAATGAGCAGTTCTTC

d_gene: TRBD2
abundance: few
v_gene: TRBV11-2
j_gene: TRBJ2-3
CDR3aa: CASNRGGADTQYF
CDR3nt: TGTGCCAGCAACCGGGGGGGGGCAGATACGCAGTATTTT

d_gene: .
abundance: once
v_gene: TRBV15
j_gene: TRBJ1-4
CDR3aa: CDTSFATNEKLFF
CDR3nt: TGTGACACCAGCTTTGCAACTAATGAAAAACTGTTTTTT

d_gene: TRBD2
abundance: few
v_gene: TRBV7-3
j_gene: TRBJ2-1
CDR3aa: CASSQTGLAGHVSYNEQFF
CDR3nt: TGTGCCAGCAGCCAAACGGGACTAGCGGGACATGTTTCCTACAATGAGCAGTTCTTC

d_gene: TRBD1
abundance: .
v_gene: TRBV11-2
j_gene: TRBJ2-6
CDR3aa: CASSLRGQVNSGANVLTF
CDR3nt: TGTGCCAGCAGCTTAAGGGGACAGGTGAACTCTGGGGCCAACGTCCTGACTTTC

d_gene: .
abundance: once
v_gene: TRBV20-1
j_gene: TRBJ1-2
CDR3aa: CSASAGSHGYTF
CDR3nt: TGCAGTGCTTCGGCAGGGAGCCATGGCTACACCTTC

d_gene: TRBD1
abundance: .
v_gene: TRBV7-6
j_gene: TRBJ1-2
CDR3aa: CASSSRDRDGYTF
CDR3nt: TGTGCCAGCAGCAGCCGGGACAGAGATGGCTACACCTTC

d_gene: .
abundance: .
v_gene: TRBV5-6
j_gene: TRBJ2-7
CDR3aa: CASSLARSGEQYF
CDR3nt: TGTGCCAGCAGCTTGGCCAGGTCGGGCGAGCAGTACTTC

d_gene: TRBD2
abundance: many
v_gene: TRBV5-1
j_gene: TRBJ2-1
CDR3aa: CASSFVAGEQFF
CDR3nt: TGCGCCAGCAGCTTTGTAGCGGGGGAACAGTTCTTC

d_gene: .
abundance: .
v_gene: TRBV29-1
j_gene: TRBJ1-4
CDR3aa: CSVEWDVSEKLFF
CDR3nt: TGCAGCGTTGAATGGGACGTCAGCGAAAAACTGTTTTTT

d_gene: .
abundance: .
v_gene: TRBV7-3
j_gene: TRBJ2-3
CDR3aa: CATGGGEPTDTQYF
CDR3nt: TGTGCCACCGGAGGGGGAGAGCCGACGGATACGCAGTATTTT